Following are 27 T cell receptor beta chains from one sample sequenced in a study of blood T cell repertoires in COVID-19. This table comes from immunoSEQ multiplex PCR, and its TCRdb copy is limited to in-frame clones, with some not included. The data show some 140,000 clones, around three quarters seen once. The sequenced sample consisted of peripheral blood. These receptors all stem from a man aged 60 to 69 with acute or convalescent COVID-19.

This chain joins TRBV6-1 and TRBJ2-1; tentative D call: TRBD2 (5 bases). V shed 2 bases and J shed 7 bases, with 12 bases lying between them. This CDR3 has 14 amino acids. Germline V gene lookup returns CDR1 MNHNS and CDR2 SASEGT. CDR3 residues: CASSENVRGNEQFF. The CDR3 coding sequence is TGTGCCAGCAGTGAAAATGTACGGGGTAATGAGCAGTTCTTC.

This chain links TRBV20-1 with TRBJ2-3; D is uncertain. The V gene's germline CDR1 is DFQATT and CDR2 SNEGSKA (reference sequence). This CDR3 has 13 amino acids. The V end lost 3 bases, the J end lost 1 base, and 8 bases lay between the germline ends. CDR3 sequence: CSASSSGTDTQYF. The CDR3 bases are TGCAGTGCTAGTTCTAGTGGCACAGATACGCAGTATTTT.

In this sample, this clone turned up once. The rearrangement uses TRBV27 and TRBJ2-2, with 7 bases identical to TRBD2. With 6 bases clipped from V and 4 bases from J, the junction kept 5 bases outside the gene matches. The germline V gene encodes CDR1 MNHEY and CDR2 SMNVEV (reference sequence). The CDR3 loop spans 14 amino acids. The CDR3 loop reads CASRASGVTGELFF. The DNA of the CDR3 is TGTGCCAGCAGGGCTAGCGGAGTCACCGGGGAGCTGTTTTTT.

The chain recombines TRBV7-2 with TRBJ2-7, with a possible D match to TRBD2 (6 bases). Trimming removed 1 base from V and 3 bases from J, with 13 bases in between. Germline-derived CDR1 and CDR2 are SGHTA and FQGNSA. The CDR3 sequence is 15 residues long. DNA of the CDR3: TGTGCCAGCAGCTTAGGGTTTAGCGGAATCTACGAGCAGTACTTC. This codes for CASSLGFSGIYEQYF.

This rearrangement joins TRBV7-9 to TRBJ2-1, with no clear D. V was pared by 5 bases and J by 7 bases, with 9 bases between. Germline CDR1 SEHNR, CDR2 FQNEAQ (reference sequence). The CDR3 has 12 residues. CDR3 protein: CASSLSWNEQFF. The CDR3 region has the DNA TGTGCCAGCAGCCTAAGTTGGAATGAGCAGTTCTTC.

The chain couples TRBV10-3 to TRBJ2-3, with 11 nucleotides matching TRBD1. The CDR3 contains 16 residues. Looked up from germline, CDR1 is ENHRY and CDR2 is SYGVKD. J was trimmed by 7 bases and V by 0 bases; bases with no gene match: 6. This CDR3 is CAISESDRGLLYTQYF. DNA of the CDR3: TGTGCCATCAGTGAGTCGGACAGGGGGCTCTTATATACGCAGTATTTT.

V is TRBV11-3 and J is TRBJ2-2, with TRBD2 matching 15 bases. The CDR3 length is 16 residues. V lost 8 bases and J lost 6; bases outside the gene matches: 7. In germline, CDR1 is SGHNT, CDR2 YENEEA. Here the CDR3 DNA reads TGTGCCAGCGCCCAGGGACTAGCGGGGGGAGCCGGGGAGCTGTTTTTT. It specifies CASAQGLAGGAGELFF.

This chain uses TRBV25-1 with TRBJ1-4; D call uncertain. V lost 11 bases and J 2 bases, leaving 15 bases between the germline ends. The CDR3 length is 14 residues. In germline, CDR1 is MGHDK, CDR2 SYGVNS. The CDR3, as DNA: TGTGCCGGATGGGGAGGGAGGACTAATGAAAAACTGTTTTTT. This gives the protein CAGWGGRTNEKLFF.

The V call is TRBV27, the J call TRBJ1-5, with D maybe TRBD1 (6 bases). The V and J ends lost 5 bases and 6 bases respectively, with 11 bases between them. The CDR3 loop spans 13 amino acids. Per germline, CDR1 MNHEY and CDR2 SMNVEV (reference sequence). CDR3 DNA sequence: TGTGCCAGCAGTGGAACAGGGTTTCAGCCCCAGCATTTT. Residues: CASSGTGFQPQHF.

The rearrangement uses TRBV5-1 and TRBJ1-4, with unresolved D. V lost 7 bases, J lost 8 bases, and 15 bases lay in between. The CDR3 runs 13 residues. The germline CDR1 and CDR2 sequences are SGHRS and YFSETQ. This chain's CDR3 is CASRRESSEKLFF. CDR3 nucleotides: TGCGCCAGCCGTAGGGAGAGTTCCGAAAAACTGTTTTTT.

V and J are TRBV5-1 and TRBJ1-1, with TRBD1 matching over 7 bases. J was trimmed by 7 bases and V by 7 bases; bases with no gene match: 10. The length of the CDR3 is 13 residues. Germline V gives CDR1 SGHRS, CDR2 YFSETQ. DNA of the CDR3: TGCGCCAGCGGACCTACAGGGGCGGATGAAGCTTTCTTT. Residues: CASGPTGADEAFF.

The chain couples TRBV6-5 to TRBJ2-7; TRBD2 is a possible D gene (5 bases). V shed 6 bases and J shed 6 bases, with 12 bases lying between them. The CDR3 has 12 residues. Germline values: CDR1 MNHEY, CDR2 SVGAGI. This CDR3 is CASRATGGEQYF. CDR3 sequence (DNA): TGTGCCAGCAGAGCTACCGGAGGCGAGCAGTACTTC.

The chain couples TRBV18 to TRBJ2-2, with D possibly being TRBD2 (6 bases). V gave up 4 bases and J gave up 0 bases, with 9 bases separating them. CDR1 is KGHSH, CDR2 LQKENI, per germline. The CDR3 runs 15 residues. The CDR3 nucleotides are TGTGCCAGCTCACGGGACTTTGCGAACACCGGGGAGCTGTTTTTT. Amino acid sequence: CASSRDFANTGELFF. The complete variable domain, with remaining parts taken from reference TRBV18 and TRBJ2-2, reads NAGVMQNPRHLVRRRGQEARLRCSPMKGHSHVYWYRQLPEEGLKFMVYLQKENIIDESGMPKERFSAEFPKEGPSILRIQQVVRGDSAAYFCASSRDFANTGELFFGEGSRLTVL.

Written as DNA, the CDR3 is TGTGCCAGTAGCCAAGGGCTGAAGGGGGCGCGTGGCTACACCTTC. Its translation: CASSQGLKGARGYTF. V is TRBV19 and J is TRBJ1-2, with TRBD1 identical over 7 bases. Trimming cost V 6 bases and J 7 bases; bases outside gene matches: 14. There are 15 residues in the CDR3. CDR1 and CDR2 from the germline V gene are LNHDA and SQIVND (reference sequence).

V gene TRBV28 combines with J gene TRBJ1-5; 8 positions agree with TRBD1. The germline gives CDR1 MDHEN, CDR2 SYDVKM. Trimming at V came to 3 bases and at J to 4 bases, leaving 5 bases not matched to a gene. The CDR3 is 15 amino acids. This CDR3 reads CASSFGQGINQPQHF. CDR3 in DNA: TGTGCCAGCAGTTTCGGACAGGGAATAAATCAGCCCCAGCATTTT. Full variable domain (remainder filled in from reference TRBV28 and TRBJ1-5): DVKVTQSSRYLVKRTGEKVFLECVQDMDHENMFWYRQDPGLGLRLIYFSYDVKMKEKGDIPEGYSVSREKKERFSLILESASTNQTSMYLCASSFGQGINQPQHFGDGTRLSIL.

The V call is TRBV6-6, the J call TRBJ1-1, with 9 bases that match TRBD1. The CDR3 sequence is 15 residues long. Losses at the gene ends were 2 bases for V and 6 bases for J; bases not matched to a gene: 7. Germline lookup yields CDR1 MNHNY and CDR2 SVGAGI (reference sequence). The CDR3 loop reads CASSYPGTGKPEAFF. In DNA, the CDR3 is TGTGCCAGCAGTTACCCAGGGACAGGGAAGCCTGAAGCTTTCTTT.

The rearrangement links TRBV24-1 to TRBJ2-7, with D perhaps matching TRBD2 (5 bases). The CDR3 sequence is 13 residues long. From germline, CDR1 is KGHDR and CDR2 SFDVKD. V lost 7 bases, J lost 0 bases, and 9 bases lay in between. CDR3 nucleotides: TGTGCCACCAGGTCGGGGAACTCCTACGAGCAGTACTTC. This gives the protein CATRSGNSYEQYF.

This rearrangement joins TRBV10-3 to TRBJ2-7; D possibly corresponds to TRBD2 (5 bases). From germline, CDR1 is ENHRY and CDR2 SYGVKD. The CDR3 length is 17 residues. Trimming cost V 2 bases and J 0 bases, with 17 bases left between them. The CDR3 here is CAISEPLGLASSYEQYF. CDR3 in DNA: TGTGCCATCAGTGAGCCCTTAGGACTCGCAAGCTCCTACGAGCAGTACTTC.

The chain combines TRBV2 with TRBJ1-3, with TRBD1 identical over 8 bases. With V trimmed by 7 bases and J by 4 bases, 9 bases remained unmatched. CDR1 SNHLY and CDR2 FYNNEI come from the germline V gene. The CDR3 spans 15 residues. CDR3 bases: TGTGCCAGCACGAATCAGGGGGCGGGAGGAAACACCATATATTTT. This gives the protein CASTNQGAGGNTIYF.

Only a few counts were recorded for this clone. The chain carries TRBV28 and TRBJ1-3; possible D gene TRBD1, 5 bases. CDR1 is MDHEN, CDR2 SYDVKM, per germline. Trimming stripped 3 bases from V and 2 bases from J, with 11 bases between. The CDR3 covers 15 residues. CDR3: CASSLGGGPGNTIYF. DNA for the CDR3: TGTGCCAGCAGTTTGGGGGGGGGTCCTGGAAACACCATATATTTT.

The chain recombines TRBV4-1 with TRBJ2-5; unclear D gene. Germline assignment: CDR1 MGHRA and CDR2 YSYEKL. The CDR3 sequence is 13 residues long. The V end was cut by 3 bases, the J end by 3 bases, with 8 bases between. The CDR3 reads CASSQVQKETQYF. As DNA, the CDR3 is TGCGCCAGCAGCCAGGTACAAAAAGAGACCCAGTACTTC.

J is TRBJ1-1 and V is TRBV6-4, with 8 nucleotides matching TRBD1. V was pared by 2 bases and J by 5 bases, with 10 bases of the junction left unmatched. Per the germline V gene, CDR1 is MRHNA and CDR2 is SNTAGT. The length of the CDR3 is 16 residues. CDR3 region: CASSDRGQGRITEAFF. The CDR3 region has the DNA TGTGCCAGCAGTGACCGCGGACAGGGAAGGATAACTGAAGCTTTCTTT.

The chain carries TRBV3-1 (or the pseudogene TRBV3-2) and TRBJ1-1; tentatively, D is TRBD1 (6 bases). Trimming pared 8 bases from V and 8 bases from J, leaving 42 bases between. The CDR3 totals 21 residues. Germline V gene data show CDR1 as LGHDT and CDR2 as YNNKEL (reference sequence). CDR3 protein: CASGWKTGPGTYRVDSTEAFF. Written as DNA, the CDR3 is TGTGCCAGCGGCTGGAAAACTGGGCCCGGGACGTACAGGGTTGACTCAACCGAAGCTTTCTTT.

The chain carries TRBV27 and TRBJ1-5; D is possibly TRBD1 (5 bases). The CDR3 runs to 14 residues. Trimming took off 6 bases at V and 4 bases at J, with 13 bases between the two ends. The germline CDR1 and CDR2 sequences are MNHEY and SMNVEV (reference sequence). CDR3 protein: CASSPGGMNQPQHF. CDR3 nucleotide sequence: TGTGCCAGCAGCCCCGGGGGGATGAATCAGCCCCAGCATTTT.

V and J are TRBV5-8 and TRBJ2-6; D not resolved. The V end was cut by 1 base, the J end by 0 bases, with 8 bases between. In germline, CDR1 is SGHTS, CDR2 YDEGEE. The CDR3 sequence is 16 residues long. CDR3 sequence: CASSLPGNSGANVLTF. The CDR3 DNA is TGTGCCAGCAGCTTGCCAGGAAACTCTGGGGCCAACGTCCTGACTTTC. Supplemented by reference TRBV5-8 and TRBJ2-6, the full variable domain reads EAGVTQSPTHLIKTRGQQATLRCSPISGHTSVYWYQQALGLGLQFLLWYDEGEERNRGNFPPRFSGRQFPNYSSELNVNALELEDSALYLCASSLPGNSGANVLTFGAGSRLTVL.

The V call is TRBV6-6, the J call TRBJ1-6; the match to TRBD1 covers 8 bases. V was clipped by 2 bases and J by 10 bases; unmatched bases: 7. The CDR3 runs to 15 residues. The germline V gene has CDR1 MNHNY and CDR2 SVGAGI (reference sequence). CDR3 coding DNA: TGTGCCAGCAGTTACCCCGGGACAGGATACTCACCCCTCCACTTT. Translation: CASSYPGTGYSPLHF.

A single count supports this clone. CDR3 region: CASSRDTFNQPQHF. CDR3 coding DNA: TGTGCCAGCAGTCGAGACACCTTCAATCAGCCCCAGCATTTT. The chain employs TRBV2 and TRBJ1-5; D is uncertain. Germline V CDR1 and CDR2: SNHLY, FYNNEI. V lost 5 bases, J lost 3 bases, and 11 bases lay in between. The CDR3 totals 14 residues.